A single sample gave rise to the 2 T cell receptor beta chains below, sequenced in a study of post-analysis software for immune sequencing data. Prepared libraries of TCR beta cDNA carried unique molecular identifiers. Each CDR3 protein is one row after TCRdb ran MiXCR on the PCR reads. This table has about 570,000 distinct CDR3 sequences, around a third appearing once. These receptors lack a known antigen. Broader study findings: Patients carried four or five TRBV segments more frequently than controls did, and TRBV5-6, TRBV5-1 and TRBV20-1 were among them.

Source material: blood. The receptors come from a girl aged 2-17 years with multiple sclerosis.

The rearrangement uses TRBV5-1 and TRBJ1-1, with D uncertain. This CDR3 spans 13 amino acids. The ends were cut back, 3 bases at V and 0 bases at J, with 6 bases in the middle. From germline, CDR1 is SGHRS and CDR2 YFSETQ. The CDR3 loop is CASSSQLNTEAFF. In DNA, the CDR3 is TGCGCCAGCAGCTCCCAATTGAACACTGAAGCTTTCTTT. The whole variable domain, remainder taken from reference TRBV5-1 and TRBJ1-1, is KAGVTQTPRYLIKTRGQQVTLSCSPISGHRSVSWYQQTPGQGLQFLFEYFSETQRNKGNFPGRFSGRQFSNSRSEMNVSTLELGDSALYLCASSSQLNTEAFFGQGTRLTVV.

The V gene is TRBV12-3 or TRBV12-4, the J gene TRBJ2-2; 7 positions agree with TRBD1. V dropped 5 bases and J dropped 3; count of bases not matched to a gene: 6. The CDR3 runs 15 residues. The CDR3 DNA is TGTGCCAGCAGTCCTCGGACAGGATACACCGGGGAGCTGTTTTTT. Its translation: CASSPRTGYTGELFF.